These 29 T cell receptor beta chains were sequenced from one sample in a study of PD-L1 blockade in urothelial cancer. The time point was: peripheral blood 6 weeks after treatment start. Data came from immunoSEQ multiplex PCR; TCRdb stores just in-frame clones and leaves some out. The repertoire holds 35,000 to 55,000 clones, with about four fifths as singletons. This specimen consisted of PBMCs, obtained around atezolizumab (anti-PD-L1) treatment. These receptors all stem from a man aged 55 to 70 with urothelial cancer.

The chain carries TRBV27 and TRBJ1-6; D unclear. Germline CDR1 is MNHEY and CDR2 is SMNVEV (reference sequence). The ends were cut back, 1 base at V and 0 bases at J, with 7 bases in the middle. This CDR3 is 16 amino acids long. As DNA, the CDR3 is TGTGCCAGCAGTTTATTTCCGAGCTCCTATAATTCACCCCTCCACTTT. It specifies CASSLFPSSYNSPLHF.

The chain carries TRBV30 and TRBJ1-4; TRBD1 is a possible D gene (6 bases). This CDR3 comprises 13 residues. CDR1 is GTSNPN and CDR2 is SVGIG in the germline V gene (reference sequence). The CDR3 sequence is CGLEWGLNEKLFF. In DNA, the CDR3 is TGTGGCCTGGAATGGGGGCTCAATGAAAAACTGTTTTTT. The full variable domain, with the rest looked up from reference TRBV30 and TRBJ1-4, is SQTIHQWPATLVQPVGSPLSLECTVEGTSNPNLYWYRQAAGRGLQLLFYSVGIGQISSEVPQNLSASRPQDRQFILSSKKLLLSDSGFYLCGLEWGLNEKLFFGSGTQLSVL.

This rearrangement joins TRBV21-1 to TRBJ2-1; TRBD1 is the table's D call and was not checked against the DNA. TRBV21-1 is a pseudogene locus. CDR3 size: 19 residues. CDR3 amino acids: CASSLRDRGQTSSYNEQFF. The CDR3 nucleotides read TGTGCCAGCAGCCTACGGGACAGGGGGCAAACCAGCTCCTACAATGAGCAGTTCTTC.

The rearrangement joins TRBV19 to TRBJ1-2; D is undetermined. This CDR3 is 11 amino acids long. CDR1 is LNHDA and CDR2 is SQIVND in the germline V gene (reference sequence). The V gene lost 5 bases and the J gene lost 8 bases, with 9 bases spanning the gap. The CDR3 spells CASSRWEGYTF. Here the CDR3 DNA reads TGTGCCAGTAGTCGGTGGGAGGGCTACACCTTC.

This clone has only one observation. CDR3 sequence reads: CASSPQRGSADTQYF. As DNA, the CDR3 is TGTGCCAGCAGCCCCCAGCGGGGGAGCGCAGATACGCAGTATTTT. This chain uses TRBV4-2 with TRBJ2-3; 8 nucleotides agree with TRBD2. The CDR3 length is 15 residues. Germline V lookup: CDR1 LGHNA, CDR2 YNFKEQ. The junction had 7 bases not matched to a gene; V was cut back by 4 bases and J by 4 bases.

The V and J genes are TRBV29-1 and TRBJ2-7; D is possibly TRBD1 (6 bases). CDR3 length: 15 amino acids. Germline CDR1 is SQVTM and CDR2 is ANQGSEA. CDR3 sequence: CSAGTLGAPSWEQYF. The CDR3 DNA sequence: TGCAGTGCTGGCACCTTGGGGGCGCCTTCGTGGGAGCAGTACTTC.

The chain joins TRBV28 to TRBJ1-6; D perhaps matches TRBD1 (5 bases). CDR3 length: 14 residues. Germline lookup yields CDR1 MDHEN and CDR2 SYDVKM. V was trimmed by 5 bases and J by 7 bases, leaving 12 bases between them. The CDR3 sequence: CASSPRESNSPLHF. The CDR3 nucleotides read TGTGCCAGCAGTCCCAGGGAATCGAATTCACCCCTCCACTTT.

The chain has TRBV5-1 and TRBJ1-2, with 7 bases identical to TRBD1. The V segment lost 7 bases and the J segment 11 bases; nucleotides outside the gene matches: 11. This CDR3 is 12 amino acids long. The germline CDR1 and CDR2 sequences are SGHRS and YFSETQ. DNA for the CDR3: TGCGCCAGCGCCGACACAGGGGTAAGGTACACCTTC. This encodes CASADTGVRYTF.

The rearrangement uses TRBV4-1 and TRBJ1-6, with D possibly matching TRBD1 (5 bases). The germline V gene encodes CDR1 MGHRA and CDR2 YSYEKL. The ends were cut back, 0 bases at V and 7 bases at J, with 16 bases in the middle. The CDR3 covers 17 residues. The CDR3 loop reads CASSQEAQGVRNSPLHF. The CDR3 DNA reads as TGCGCCAGCAGCCAAGAGGCCCAAGGGGTAAGGAATTCACCCCTCCACTTT.

The chain joins TRBV9 to TRBJ1-2, with a weak D call TRBD1 (6 bases). V lost 0 bases and J lost 4, with 13 bases in between. The V gene's germline CDR1 is SGDLS and CDR2 YYNGEE. The CDR3 totals 15 residues. Here the CDR3 DNA reads TGTGCCAGCAGCGTAGACAGGGACGGTGGCTATGGCTACACCTTC. It yields the protein CASSVDRDGGYGYTF.

The chain has TRBV6-1 and TRBJ1-6; D is undetermined. This CDR3 comprises 14 residues. The ends were cut back, 9 bases at V and 4 bases at J, with 13 bases in the middle. Germline V gives CDR1 MNHNS, CDR2 SASEGT. The CDR3 here is CASTPERYNSPLHF. The CDR3, as DNA: TGTGCCAGTACACCCGAACGATATAATTCACCCCTCCACTTT.

The V and J genes are TRBV6-6 and TRBJ1-5, with a weak D call TRBD1 (6 bases). This CDR3 is 15 amino acids long. Trimming took off 7 bases at V and 6 bases at J, with 19 bases between the two ends. The V gene's germline CDR1 is MNHNY and CDR2 SVGAGI (reference sequence). The CDR3 nucleotides read TGTGCCAGCACGGTGAACCGGGACATGACTCAGCCCCAGCATTTT. Translating gives CASTVNRDMTQPQHF.

V and J are TRBV7-8 and TRBJ2-2; 7 bases align to TRBD2. Per the germline V gene, CDR1 is SGHVS and CDR2 is FQNEAQ. The ends lost 0 bases at V and 2 bases at J; junction bases unmatched: 6. The length of the CDR3 is 17 residues. CDR3 nucleotide sequence: TGTGCCAGCAGCTTAGCGAGCGCTAGCGGAAACACCGGGGAGCTGTTTTTT. Encoded protein: CASSLASASGNTGELFF.

J is TRBJ1-1 and V is TRBV5-5; 8 nucleotides line up with TRBD1. The trim removed 5 bases at V and 2 bases at J, leaving 5 bases unmatched. The CDR3 consists of 14 residues. The V gene's germline CDR1 is SGHKS and CDR2 YYEKEE (reference sequence). The CDR3 DNA sequence: TGTGCCAGCAGAATACAGGGGGTTAACACTGAAGCTTTCTTT. It translates to CASRIQGVNTEAFF.

The chain has TRBV14 and TRBJ1-3; TRBD1 matches at 11 bases. Trimming took 4 bases from V and 2 from J; bases not matched to a gene: 1. The CDR3 is made up of 15 amino acids. Germline loops: CDR1 SGHDN, CDR2 FVKESK. The CDR3 nucleotides read TGTGCCAGCAGCCCGGGACAGGGGGCTGGAAACACCATATATTTT. Encoded protein: CASSPGQGAGNTIYF.

The V call is TRBV7-2, the J call TRBJ1-1; possibly TRBD1 for D (5 bases). CDR1 and CDR2 (germline): SGHTA, FQGNSA. Trimming cost V 7 bases and J 0 bases, with 12 bases left between them. The CDR3 length is 14 residues. CDR3 amino acids: CASKRGGMNTEAFF. The CDR3 nucleotides read TGTGCCAGCAAGCGGGGGGGGATGAACACTGAAGCTTTCTTT.

The V call is TRBV5-1, the J call TRBJ1-1, with D possibly matching TRBD1 (5 bases). The V gene lost 0 bases and the J gene lost 4 bases, with 10 bases spanning the gap. From germline, CDR1 is SGHRS and CDR2 YFSETQ. This CDR3 has 14 amino acids. The CDR3 reads CASSLVTQGTEAFF. The DNA of the CDR3 is TGCGCCAGCAGCTTGGTTACGCAGGGCACTGAAGCTTTCTTT.

The CDR3 loop is CASSSEKAGNQPQHF. The DNA of the CDR3 is TGTGCCAGCAGTTCGGAAAAAGCGGGCAATCAGCCCCAGCATTTT. This chain uses TRBV6-6 with TRBJ1-5, with D uncertain. CDR1 and CDR2 from the germline V gene are MNHNY and SVGAGI (reference sequence). The CDR3 totals 15 residues. V lost 4 bases and J 2 bases, leaving 12 bases between the germline ends.

The V and J genes are TRBV6-5 and TRBJ2-5; maybe TRBD1 (6 bases). The J call is uncertain, as TRBJ2-7 better fits the DNA end. This CDR3 has 14 residues. Germline values: CDR1 MNHEY, CDR2 SVGAGI. The CDR3 sequence: CASSYSRGFHEQYF. As DNA, the CDR3 is TGTGCCAGCAGTTACTCGAGGGGGTTCCACGAGCAGTACTTC.

This clone is a singleton in its sample. CDR3 bases: TGTGCCAGCATTTACAGGGGGCTGACAGATACGCAGTATTTT. It translates to CASIYRGLTDTQYF. The chain uses TRBV6-1 and TRBJ2-3; 9 nucleotides agree with TRBD1. The germline CDR1 and CDR2 sequences are MNHNS and SASEGT. Unmatched junction bases numbered 5, after V lost 7 bases and J lost 3 bases. CDR3 length equals 14 residues.

The chain couples TRBV6-5 to TRBJ1-2; 8 nucleotides align to TRBD1. V dropped 6 bases and J dropped 7; count of bases not matched to a gene: 7. Germline V gene sequence: CDR1 MNHEY, CDR2 SVGAGI. This CDR3 spans 13 amino acids. CDR3 in amino acids: CASRYGQGGGYTF. As DNA, the CDR3 is TGTGCCAGCAGATACGGACAGGGTGGTGGCTACACCTTC.

This clone has more than one count but fewer than ten. Written as DNA, the CDR3 is TGTGCCAGCAACCACGACGGGACAGAGAACACTGAAGCTTTCTTT. Translation gives CASNHDGTENTEAFF. The J gene is TRBJ1-1, the V gene TRBV28; 7 nucleotides line up with TRBD1. The V gene end was trimmed by 7 bases and the J gene end by 1 base; junction bases not matched to a gene: 9. This CDR3 contains 15 residues. From germline, CDR1 is MDHEN and CDR2 SYDVKM.

The chain couples TRBV28 to TRBJ2-7; 8 bases map to TRBD1. The CDR3 length is 12 residues. The germline gives CDR1 MDHEN, CDR2 SYDVKM. V trimming: 7 bases; J trimming: 6 bases; junction bases outside the gene matches: 5. In DNA, the CDR3 is TGTGCCAGCACGGACAGGGAATTCGAGCAGTACTTC. Translated: CASTDREFEQYF.

J is TRBJ1-1 and V is TRBV7-8; D call uncertain. This CDR3 contains 14 residues. Trimming removed 4 bases from V and 1 base from J, with 10 bases in between. Germline CDR1 SGHVS, CDR2 FQNEAQ. The CDR3 nucleotides read TGTGCCAGCAGCTCACACGATACGAACACTGAAGCTTTCTTT. Translation: CASSSHDTNTEAFF.

The CDR3, as DNA: TGTGCCAGCAGTACAGGGCCCATGAACACTGAAGCTTTCTTT. Amino acid sequence: CASSTGPMNTEAFF. The chain combines TRBV25-1 with TRBJ1-1, with a tentative D call TRBD1 (6 bases). Looked up from germline, CDR1 is MGHDK and CDR2 is SYGVNS. The ends were cut back, 5 bases at V and 0 bases at J, with 10 bases in the middle. This CDR3 region has 14 residues.

DNA for the CDR3: TGTGCCTCCAAGGACAGGGGTACCTACAATGAGCAGTTCTTC. It translates to CASKDRGTYNEQFF. The genes are TRBV30 and TRBJ2-1; 9 nucleotides align to TRBD1. J lost 2 bases, V lost 7 bases, and 6 bases had no gene match. The CDR3 spans 14 residues. CDR1 GTSNPN and CDR2 SVGIG come from the germline V gene (reference sequence).

The V and J genes are TRBV7-3 and TRBJ2-2; TRBD1 aligns across 9 bases. This CDR3 region has 18 residues. Unmatched junction bases numbered 11, after V lost 0 bases and J lost 6 bases. From germline, CDR1 is SGHTA and CDR2 FQGTGA. The CDR3 region is CASSLTRPGQGNAGELFF. Written as DNA, the CDR3 is TGTGCCAGCAGCTTAACCCGGCCGGGACAGGGAAATGCCGGGGAGCTGTTTTTT. Looking up the rest from reference TRBV7-3 and TRBJ2-2 gives the full variable domain: GAGVSQTPSNKVTEKGKYVELRCDPISGHTALYWYRQSLGQGPEFLIYFQGTGAADDSGLPNDRFFAVRPEGSVSTLKIQRTERGDSAVYLCASSLTRPGQGNAGELFFGEGSRLTVL.

This clone has just a few counts. The V call is TRBV11-3, the J call TRBJ2-1; the match to TRBD2 covers 12 bases. There are 17 residues in the CDR3. CDR1 SGHNT and CDR2 YENEEA come from the germline V gene. With V trimmed by 4 bases and J by 6 bases, 10 bases remained unmatched. The CDR3 sequence is CASSSGLAGGPINEQFF. The CDR3 DNA reads as TGTGCCAGCAGCTCCGGCCTAGCGGGGGGGCCGATCAATGAGCAGTTCTTC.

The CDR3 spells CASSTLLGGYTF. The DNA for the CDR3 is TGTGCCAGTAGTACCTTGTTGGGCGGCTACACCTTC. The chain recombines TRBV19 with TRBJ1-2; D ambiguous. CDR3 length: 12 residues. The germline V gene encodes CDR1 LNHDA and CDR2 SQIVND (reference sequence). Trimming cost V 4 bases and J 8 bases, with 11 bases left between them.